Listed here is a single T cell receptor beta chain. This clonotype appeared many times. Its target antigen remains unknown. Per-base quality was not reported, and no clone a single base away is much larger than it. The sequencer was an Illumina HiSeq 2000. TCR beta chain libraries were generated through multiplex PCR amplification. The amplified TCR beta chain products were analyzed by high-throughput sequencing. The public reads were quality trimmed at Q25 with fastp and then assembled into clones with MiXCR by TCRdb, keeping productive beta chains. Rows matching on CDR3 protein sequence are summarized as one entry with the most common DNA and genes. For this sample the table gives hundreds of thousands of distinct CDR3 sequences, of which 32% were detected only once. Over 1.1% of the sample lies in the top ten. The lymph node samples were taken from the axillary draining lymph nodes of breast cancer patients.

The CDR3 runs 11 residues from the cysteine to the phenylalanine. CDR3 DNA is the only sequence kept; it has 33 bases, read in frame from the first base. V and J are truncated by 6 bases and 2 bases respectively, leaving an intervening sequence of 8 bases. The germline V gene encodes CDR1 DFQATT and CDR2 SNEGSKA (reference sequence). These data belong to a study of breast tumors, draining lymph nodes, adjacent tissues (dated by TCRdb to about 2016). In terms of the full investigation: Breast cancer patients provided tumor, adjacent nontumor tissue and axillary lymph nodes, and the study compared the TCR beta repertoires across these three sources. In human breast cancer, the study set out to evaluate how tumor, surrounding tissue and draining lymph node repertoires relate to one another and whether T cells may move between these sites. Paper-wide results and their limitations: Tumor T-cell repertoires showed less diversity than lymph node repertoires and more diversity than nontumor tissue repertoires, and tumor T-cell repertoires showed preferential V and J gene usage. The similarity between tumor and nontumor tissue repertoires was significantly greater in luminal-like breast cancer than in basal-like breast cancer. Rather than being directly demonstrated, the conclusion that tumor T cells originate in lymph nodes was presented as consistent with a hypothesis. A scenario in which most tumor T cells derive from the lymph node and then expand within tumor tissue was judged to be consistent with the data.

Input material: axillary lymph node tissue. The chain is made from TRBV20-1 and TRBJ2-7; the D segment could be TRBD1, given 5 matching bases. The receptor comes from a female donor with breast cancer. Some clones in this sample may be carry-over from other donors' samples. The DNA sequence follows: TGCAGTGCCCTGGACACCTACGAGCAGTACTTC. Translated, it reads CSALDTYEQYF.